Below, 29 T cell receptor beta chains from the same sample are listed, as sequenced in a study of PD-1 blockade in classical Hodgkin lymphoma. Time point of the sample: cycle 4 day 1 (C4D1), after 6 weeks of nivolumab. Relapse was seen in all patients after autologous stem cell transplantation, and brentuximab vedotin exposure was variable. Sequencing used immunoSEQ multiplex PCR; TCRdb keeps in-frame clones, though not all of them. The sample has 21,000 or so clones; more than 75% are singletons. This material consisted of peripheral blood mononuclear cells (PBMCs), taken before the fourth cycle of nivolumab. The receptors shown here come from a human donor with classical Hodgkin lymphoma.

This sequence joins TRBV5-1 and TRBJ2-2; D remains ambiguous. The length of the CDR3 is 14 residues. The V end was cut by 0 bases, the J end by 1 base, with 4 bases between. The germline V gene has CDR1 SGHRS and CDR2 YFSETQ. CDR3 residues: CASSLGLNTGELFF. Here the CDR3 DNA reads TGCGCCAGCAGCTTGGGCTTGAACACCGGGGAGCTGTTTTTT.

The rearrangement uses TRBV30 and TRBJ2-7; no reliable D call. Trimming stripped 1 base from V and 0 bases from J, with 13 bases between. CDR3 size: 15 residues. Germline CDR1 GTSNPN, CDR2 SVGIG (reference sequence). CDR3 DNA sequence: TGTGCCTGGAGTGAGGACCCGCAATACTCCTACGAGCAGTACTTC. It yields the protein CAWSEDPQYSYEQYF.

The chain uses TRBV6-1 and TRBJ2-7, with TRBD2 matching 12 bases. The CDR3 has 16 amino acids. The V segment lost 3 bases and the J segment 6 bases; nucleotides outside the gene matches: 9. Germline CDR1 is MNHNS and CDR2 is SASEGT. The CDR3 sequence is CASSEPRLAGEAEQYF. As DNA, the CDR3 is TGTGCCAGCAGTGAGCCCAGACTAGCGGGAGAGGCCGAGCAGTACTTC.

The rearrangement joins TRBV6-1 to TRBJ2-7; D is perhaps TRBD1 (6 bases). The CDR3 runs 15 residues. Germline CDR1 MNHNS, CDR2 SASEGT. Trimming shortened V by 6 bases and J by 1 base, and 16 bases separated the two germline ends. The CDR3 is CASRPHRDLSYEQYF. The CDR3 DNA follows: TGTGCCAGCAGACCTCACAGGGACCTATCCTACGAGCAGTACTTC.

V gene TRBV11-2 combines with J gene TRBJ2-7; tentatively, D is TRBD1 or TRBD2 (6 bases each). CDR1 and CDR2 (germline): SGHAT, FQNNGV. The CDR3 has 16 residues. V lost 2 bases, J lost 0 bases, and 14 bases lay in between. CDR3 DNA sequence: TGTGCCAGCAGCTTAAGGGGGGACGGGGGCTCCTACGAGCAGTACTTC. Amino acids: CASSLRGDGGSYEQYF.

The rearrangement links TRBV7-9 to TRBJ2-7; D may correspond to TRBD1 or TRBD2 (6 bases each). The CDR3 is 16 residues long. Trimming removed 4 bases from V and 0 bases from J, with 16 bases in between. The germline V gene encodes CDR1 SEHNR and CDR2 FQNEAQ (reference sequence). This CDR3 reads CASSSQGGTYSYEQYF. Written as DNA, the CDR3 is TGTGCCAGCAGCTCTCAAGGGGGGACTTACTCCTACGAGCAGTACTTC.

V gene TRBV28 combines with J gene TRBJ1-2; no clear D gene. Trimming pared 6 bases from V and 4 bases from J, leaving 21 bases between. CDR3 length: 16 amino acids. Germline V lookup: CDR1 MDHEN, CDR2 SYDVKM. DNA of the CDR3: TGTGCCAGCAGCCCTCCTGCGGGCAGGAGCAGCTATGGCTACACCTTC. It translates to CASSPPAGRSSYGYTF.

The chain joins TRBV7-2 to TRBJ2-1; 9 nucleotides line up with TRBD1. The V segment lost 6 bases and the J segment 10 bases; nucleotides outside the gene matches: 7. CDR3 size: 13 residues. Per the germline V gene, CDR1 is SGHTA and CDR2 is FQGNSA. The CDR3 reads CASRGTGLGEQFF. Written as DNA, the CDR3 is TGTGCCAGCAGAGGGACAGGGCTAGGGGAGCAGTTCTTC.

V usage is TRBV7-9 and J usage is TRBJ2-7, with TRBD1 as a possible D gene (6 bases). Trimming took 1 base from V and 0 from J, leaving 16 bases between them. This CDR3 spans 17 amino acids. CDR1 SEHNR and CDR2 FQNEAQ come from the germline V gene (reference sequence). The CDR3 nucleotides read TGTGCCAGCAGCTTAGGAATGGCCGGACAGAACTCCTACGAGCAGTACTTC. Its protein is CASSLGMAGQNSYEQYF.

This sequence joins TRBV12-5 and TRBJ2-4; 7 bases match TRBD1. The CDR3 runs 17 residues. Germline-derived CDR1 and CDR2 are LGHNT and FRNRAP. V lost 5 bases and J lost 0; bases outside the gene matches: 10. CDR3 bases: TGTGCTAGTGGTGCATATACGGGACAGTTAGCCAAAAACATTCAGTACTTC. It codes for CASGAYTGQLAKNIQYF.

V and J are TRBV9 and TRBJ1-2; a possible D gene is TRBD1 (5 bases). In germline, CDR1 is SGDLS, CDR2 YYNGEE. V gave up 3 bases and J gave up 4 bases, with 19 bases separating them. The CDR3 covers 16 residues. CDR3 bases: TGTGCCAGCAGCGCTCAAGGACACACTGGGCGCTATGGCTACACCTTC. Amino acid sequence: CASSAQGHTGRYGYTF.

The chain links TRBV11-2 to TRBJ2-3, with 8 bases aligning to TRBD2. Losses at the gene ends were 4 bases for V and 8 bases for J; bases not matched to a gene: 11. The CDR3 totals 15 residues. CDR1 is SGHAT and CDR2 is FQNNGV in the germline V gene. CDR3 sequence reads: CASSSVLAVWGTQYF. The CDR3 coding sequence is TGTGCCAGCAGCTCAGTACTAGCGGTATGGGGTACGCAGTATTTT.

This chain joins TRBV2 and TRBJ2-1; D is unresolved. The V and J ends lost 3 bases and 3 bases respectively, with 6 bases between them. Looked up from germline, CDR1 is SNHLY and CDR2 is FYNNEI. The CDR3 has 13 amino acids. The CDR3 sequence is CASSDNGYNEQFF. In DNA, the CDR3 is TGTGCCAGCAGTGATAACGGCTACAATGAGCAGTTCTTC. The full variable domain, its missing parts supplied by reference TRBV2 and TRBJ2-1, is EPEVTQTPSHQVTQMGQEVILRCVPISNHLYFYWYRQILGQKVEFLVSFYNNEISEKSEIFDDQFSVERPDGSNFTLKIRSTKLEDSAMYFCASSDNGYNEQFFGPGTRLTVL.

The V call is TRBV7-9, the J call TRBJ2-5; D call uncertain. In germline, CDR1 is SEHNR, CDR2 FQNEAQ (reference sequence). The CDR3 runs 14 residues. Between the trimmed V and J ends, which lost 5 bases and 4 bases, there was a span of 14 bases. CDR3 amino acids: CASSPRGRPETQYF. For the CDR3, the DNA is TGTGCCAGCAGCCCAAGAGGCCGCCCAGAGACCCAGTACTTC.

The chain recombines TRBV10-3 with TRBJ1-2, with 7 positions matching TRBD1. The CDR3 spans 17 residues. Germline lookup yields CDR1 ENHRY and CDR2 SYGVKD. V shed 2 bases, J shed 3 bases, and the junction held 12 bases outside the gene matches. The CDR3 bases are TGTGCCATCAGTGAGGACGGGGGGATAGGGGGCGACTATGGCTACACCTTC. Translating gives CAISEDGGIGGDYGYTF.

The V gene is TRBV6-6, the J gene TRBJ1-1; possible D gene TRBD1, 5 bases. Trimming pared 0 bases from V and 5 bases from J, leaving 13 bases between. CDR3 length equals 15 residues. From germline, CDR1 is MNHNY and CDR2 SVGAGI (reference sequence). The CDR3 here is CASSYSPDWGTEAFF. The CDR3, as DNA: TGTGCCAGCAGTTACTCGCCGGATTGGGGGACTGAAGCTTTCTTT.

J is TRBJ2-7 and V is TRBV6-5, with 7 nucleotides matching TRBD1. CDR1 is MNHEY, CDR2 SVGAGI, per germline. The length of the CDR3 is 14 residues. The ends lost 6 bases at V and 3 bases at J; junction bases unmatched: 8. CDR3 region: CASSRRTGFYEQYF. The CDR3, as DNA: TGTGCCAGCAGCCGTCGGACAGGATTCTACGAGCAGTACTTC.

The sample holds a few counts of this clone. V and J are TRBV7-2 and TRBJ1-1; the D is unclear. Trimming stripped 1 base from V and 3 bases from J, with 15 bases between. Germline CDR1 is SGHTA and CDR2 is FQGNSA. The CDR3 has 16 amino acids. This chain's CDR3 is CASSLVFGRGYTEAFF. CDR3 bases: TGTGCCAGCAGCTTAGTATTTGGTCGAGGGTACACTGAAGCTTTCTTT.

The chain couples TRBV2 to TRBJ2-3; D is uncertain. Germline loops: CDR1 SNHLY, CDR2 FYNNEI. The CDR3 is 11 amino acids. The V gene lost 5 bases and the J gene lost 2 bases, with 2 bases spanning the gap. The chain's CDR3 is CASSYTDTQYF. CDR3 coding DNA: TGTGCCAGCAGTTACACAGATACGCAGTATTTT. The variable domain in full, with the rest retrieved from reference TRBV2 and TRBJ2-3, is EPEVTQTPSHQVTQMGQEVILRCVPISNHLYFYWYRQILGQKVEFLVSFYNNEISEKSEIFDDQFSVERPDGSNFTLKIRSTKLEDSAMYFCASSYTDTQYFGPGTRLTVL.

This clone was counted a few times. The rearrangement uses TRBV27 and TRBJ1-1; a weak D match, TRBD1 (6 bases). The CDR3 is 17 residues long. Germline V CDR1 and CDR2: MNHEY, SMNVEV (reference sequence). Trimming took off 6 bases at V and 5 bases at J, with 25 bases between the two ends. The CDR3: CASRGEVWAGGGTEAFF. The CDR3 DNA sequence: TGTGCCAGCAGAGGGGAGGTTTGGGCAGGAGGGGGGACTGAAGCTTTCTTT.

The CDR3: CASRLDIAGSYEQYF. The CDR3 coding sequence is TGTGCCAGCAGACTCGACATAGCGGGAAGTTACGAGCAGTACTTC. V is TRBV7-9 and J is TRBJ2-7; 8 bases are shared with TRBD2. The junction had 11 bases not matched to a gene; V was cut back by 6 bases and J by 4 bases. Per the germline V gene, CDR1 is SEHNR and CDR2 is FQNEAQ (reference sequence). The CDR3 extends over 15 amino acids.

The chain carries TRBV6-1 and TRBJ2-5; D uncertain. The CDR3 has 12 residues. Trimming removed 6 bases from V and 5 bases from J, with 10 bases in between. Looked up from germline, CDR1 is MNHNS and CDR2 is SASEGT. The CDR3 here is CASSTRRETQYF. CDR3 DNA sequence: TGTGCCAGCAGCACCAGACGGGAGACCCAGTACTTC.

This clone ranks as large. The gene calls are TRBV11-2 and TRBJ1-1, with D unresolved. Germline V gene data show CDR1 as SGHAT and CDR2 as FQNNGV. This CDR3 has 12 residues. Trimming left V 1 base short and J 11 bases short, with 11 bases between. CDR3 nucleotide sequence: TGTGCCAGCAGCTTAGTGGGCGGCGAGGCTTTCTTT. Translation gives CASSLVGGEAFF.

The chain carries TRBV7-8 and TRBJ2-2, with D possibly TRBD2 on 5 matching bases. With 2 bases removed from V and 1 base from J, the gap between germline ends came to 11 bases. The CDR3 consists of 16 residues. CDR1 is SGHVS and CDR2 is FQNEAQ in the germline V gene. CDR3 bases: TGTGCCAGCAGCTTATTCGGTGCGGGGAACACCGGGGAGCTGTTTTTT. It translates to CASSLFGAGNTGELFF.

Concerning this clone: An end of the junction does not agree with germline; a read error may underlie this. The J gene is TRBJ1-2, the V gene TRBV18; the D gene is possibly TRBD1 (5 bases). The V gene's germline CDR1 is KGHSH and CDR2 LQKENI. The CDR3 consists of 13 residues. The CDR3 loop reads CASSPDSNDGYTF. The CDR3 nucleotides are TGTGCCAGCTCACCCGACAGTAACGATGGCTACACCTTC.

As DNA, the CDR3 is TGTGCCAGCAGTGACGGTGTGACCGGGGAGCTGTTTTTT. It codes for CASSDGVTGELFF. The V gene is TRBV6-4, the J gene TRBJ2-2; no clear D gene. Trimming left V 2 bases short and J 5 bases short, with 6 bases between. From germline, CDR1 is MRHNA and CDR2 SNTAGT. CDR3 size: 13 residues.

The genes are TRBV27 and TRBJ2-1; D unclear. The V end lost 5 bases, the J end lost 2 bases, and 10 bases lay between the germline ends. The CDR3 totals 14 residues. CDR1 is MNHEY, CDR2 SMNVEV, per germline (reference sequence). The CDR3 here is CASSVIAPYNEQFF. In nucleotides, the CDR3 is TGTGCCAGCAGTGTAATAGCTCCCTACAATGAGCAGTTCTTC.

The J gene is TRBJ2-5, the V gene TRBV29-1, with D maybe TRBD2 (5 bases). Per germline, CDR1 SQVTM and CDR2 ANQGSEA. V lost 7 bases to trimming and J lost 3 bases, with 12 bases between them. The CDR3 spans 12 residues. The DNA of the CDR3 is TGCAGCGCGACTACACCAAAAGAGACCCAGTACTTC. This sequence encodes CSATTPKETQYF.

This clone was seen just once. The CDR3 is CASSESEAANYGYTF. CDR3 sequence (DNA): TGTGCCAGCAGTGAATCGGAGGCCGCTAACTATGGCTACACCTTC. The chain couples TRBV2 to TRBJ1-2; D gene ambiguous. CDR3 length equals 15 residues. Trimming took 2 bases from V and 0 from J, leaving 10 bases between them. Germline lookup yields CDR1 SNHLY and CDR2 FYNNEI.